Shown below are 31 T cell receptor beta chains from a single sample sequenced in a study of regulatory T cells in long-lasting Graves disease. The time point is: newly diagnosed GD, antithyroid drugs for less than 3 months. Extracted RNA from PBMCs served as the source of the TCR library. TCR beta libraries were built with iRepertoire HTBI primers and Arm-PCR of CDR3 regions. TCRdb re-analysed the multiplex PCR reads in MiXCR, keeping a single row per CDR3 protein. The sample contains around 450,000 distinct CDR3 sequences, 15% of which appear only once. This sample was shared with a second study, whose subject was T cells in Graves' hyperthyroidism and ophthalmopathy.

Sequencing used peripheral blood mononuclear cells (PBMCs), obtained at new diagnosis, from a patient treated with antithyroid drugs. The receptors stem from a woman between 40 and 55 years old with Graves disease.

V and J are TRBV28 and TRBJ2-1, with D unclear. Germline CDR1 and CDR2: MDHEN and SYDVKM. The V end was cut by 1 base, the J end by 9 bases, with 22 bases between. CDR3 size: 17 residues. The CDR3 sequence is CASSLSTSTGGFGEQFF. In DNA form, the CDR3 reads TGTGCCAGCAGTTTATCCACTTCAACGGGCGGATTCGGTGAGCAGTTCTTC. Using reference TRBV28 and TRBJ2-1 for the parts outside the CDR3, the full variable domain is DVKVTQSSRYLVKRTGEKVFLECVQDMDHENMFWYRQDPGLGLRLIYFSYDVKMKEKGDIPEGYSVSREKKERFSLILESASTNQTSMYLCASSLSTSTGGFGEQFFGPGTRLTVL.

The chain employs TRBV7-8 and TRBJ2-1, with TRBD2 identical over 9 bases. Germline V gene lookup returns CDR1 SGHVS and CDR2 FQNEAQ. This CDR3 comprises 21 residues. The V gene end was trimmed by 1 base and the J gene end by 6 bases; junction bases not matched to a gene: 22. The CDR3 spells CASSLGALRGLPLAGSNEQFF. DNA of the CDR3: TGTGCCAGCAGCTTAGGGGCCTTGAGGGGCCTCCCCCTAGCGGGAAGCAATGAGCAGTTCTTC. Based on the CDR3 plus reference TRBV7-8 and TRBJ2-1, the full variable domain is GAGVSQSPRYKVAKRGQDVALRCDPISGHVSLFWYQQALGQGPEFLTYFQNEAQLDKSGLPSDRFFAERPEGSVSTLKIQRTQQEDSAVYLCASSLGALRGLPLAGSNEQFFGPGTRLTVL.

This clonotype was detected ten times or more. This sequence joins TRBV3-1 and TRBJ2-7; D perhaps matches TRBD2 (7 bases). The V gene's germline CDR1 is LGHDT and CDR2 YNNKEL (reference sequence). V was cut by 5 bases and J by 2 bases, with 16 bases left in between. The CDR3 is made up of 15 amino acids. CDR3: CASSDHSGGTYEQYF. The CDR3 DNA sequence: TGTGCCAGCAGCGACCACTCGGGGGGCACCTACGAGCAGTACTTC.

This chain connects TRBV11-3 to TRBJ2-1; D is unclear. The germline CDR1 and CDR2 sequences are SGHNT and YENEEA. The CDR3 has 15 residues. With 5 bases removed from V and 0 bases from J, the gap between germline ends came to 11 bases. This chain's CDR3 is CASSLQWASYNEQFF. The CDR3 DNA reads TGTGCCAGCAGCCTACAGTGGGCCTCCTACAATGAGCAGTTCTTC.

This clonotype occurred many times. This sequence joins TRBV7-2 and TRBJ2-3; a weak D match, TRBD1 (5 bases). The CDR3 runs to 15 residues. V lost 2 bases and J 3 bases, leaving 12 bases between the germline ends. Germline loops: CDR1 SGHTA, CDR2 FQGNSA. The CDR3 nucleotides read TGTGCCAGCAGCTTACCCTCCAGGGCTACAGATACGCAGTATTTT. Translated: CASSLPSRATDTQYF.

The genes are TRBV20-1 and TRBJ1-6; 8 bases align to TRBD1. Germline assignment: CDR1 DFQATT and CDR2 SNEGSKA (reference sequence). V shed 6 bases and J 10 bases; nucleotides not matched to a gene: 14. This CDR3 has 15 residues. DNA for the CDR3: TGCAGTGCCGGCCAGCCGACAGGGGACACCTCACCCCTCCACTTT. It codes for CSAGQPTGDTSPLHF.

With regard to this clonotype: At one end the junction does not follow the germline gene, possibly because of a read error. This chain connects TRBV28 to TRBJ2-3; 11 bases align to TRBD2. Per germline, CDR1 MDHEN and CDR2 SYDVKM. This CDR3 spans 13 amino acids. The CDR3 DNA is TGTACCAGCTTGCCTAGCGGGAGGCCAACGCAGTATTTT. Amino acid sequence: CTSLPSGRPTQYF. The full variable domain, completed using reference TRBV28 and TRBJ2-3, is DVKVTQSSRYLVKRTGEKVFLECVQDMDHENMFWYRQDPGLGLRLIYFSYDVKMKEKGDIPEGYSVSREKKERFSLILESASTNQTSMYLCTSLPSGRPTQYFGPGTRLTVL.

This clonotype was observed many times. The rearrangement joins TRBV6-2 or TRBV6-3 to TRBJ2-1; D not resolved. The CDR3 spans 14 residues. The germline V and J ends were trimmed by 2 bases and 2 bases, with 7 bases remaining between them. The germline CDR1 and CDR2 sequences are MNHEY and SVGEGT. DNA of the CDR3: TGTGCCAGCAGTTACCCTAGTACCTACAATGAGCAGTTCTTC. This codes for CASSYPSTYNEQFF.

The J gene is TRBJ2-1, the V gene TRBV18; TRBD1 agrees at 8 bases. Per the germline V gene, CDR1 is KGHSH and CDR2 is LQKENI. Germline trimming cut 5 bases from V and 4 bases from J; bases unmatched to any gene: 1. The CDR3 length is 13 residues. The DNA of the CDR3 is TGTGCCAGCTCAACAGGGGGATACAATGAGCAGTTCTTC. Residues: CASSTGGYNEQFF.

This clonotype has only a few counts. This chain uses TRBV30 with TRBJ1-2; D gene uncertain. The CDR3 has 14 residues. Germline V lookup: CDR1 GTSNPN, CDR2 SVGIG (reference sequence). V gave up 1 base and J gave up 1 base, with 10 bases separating them. DNA of the CDR3: TGTGCCTGGAGTGAAGGTCGGATTAACTATGGCTACACCTTC. As protein: CAWSEGRINYGYTF.

The table lists this clonotype with many counts. The chain combines TRBV27 with TRBJ2-3, with 13 positions matching TRBD2. The CDR3 length is 18 residues. J gave up 2 bases and V 5 bases, and 10 bases lay outside the gene matches. Germline CDR1 reads MNHEY; CDR2 reads SMNVEV (reference sequence). The CDR3: CASSPRTSGSAYTDTQYF. The DNA of the CDR3 is TGTGCCAGCAGTCCCCGGACTAGCGGGAGCGCTTACACAGATACGCAGTATTTT.

Comments on this clonotype: This may be a read error: a much more frequent sequence differs by one nucleotide. This CDR3 fails to terminate in the conserved phenylalanine or tryptophan, so it likely reflects a read error. CDR3 amino acids: CASSGWTKFENTDTQYL. In DNA, the CDR3 is TGTGCCAGCAGTGGATGGACTAAATTCGAAAACACAGATACGCAGTATCTT. This chain links TRBV12-3 or TRBV12-4 with TRBJ2-3, with D maybe TRBD2 (6 bases). V was pared by 5 bases and J by 2 bases, with 20 bases between. The CDR3 has 17 residues.

This chain uses TRBV12-3 or TRBV12-4 with TRBJ2-1; 9 bases align to TRBD2. This CDR3 has 16 residues. V was pared by 2 bases and J by 4 bases, with 6 bases of the junction left unmatched. CDR3 DNA: TGTGCCAGCAGTTTACCGGCTAGCGGGAAATACAATGAGCAGTTCTTC. Its translation is CASSLPASGKYNEQFF.

In its sample, this clonotype was seen many times. V usage is TRBV7-2 and J usage is TRBJ2-5; 9 positions match TRBD2. Germline CDR1 is SGHTA and CDR2 is FQGNSA. Germline trimming cut 1 base from V and 2 bases from J; bases unmatched to any gene: 5. The CDR3 covers 16 residues. CDR3 protein: CASSLGSGSVQETQYF. DNA of the CDR3: TGTGCCAGCAGCTTAGGTAGCGGGAGCGTACAAGAGACCCAGTACTTC. The full variable domain, completed using reference TRBV7-2 and TRBJ2-5, is GAGVSQSPSNKVTEKGKDVELRCDPISGHTALYWYRQSLGQGLEFLIYFQGNSAPDKSGLPSDRFSAERTGGSVSTLTIQRTQQEDSAVYLCASSLGSGSVQETQYFGPGTRLLVL.

This clonotype was seen many times. The chain is built from TRBV6-5 and TRBJ2-5, with D possibly TRBD1 on 6 matching bases. Germline V gene sequence: CDR1 MNHEY, CDR2 SVGAGI. Trimming stripped 4 bases from V and 2 bases from J, with 14 bases between. There are 15 residues in the CDR3. CDR3 amino acids: CASSSVQGWQETQYF. CDR3 DNA: TGTGCCAGCAGTTCCGTCCAGGGGTGGCAAGAGACCCAGTACTTC.

This clonotype was recorded many times. V and J are TRBV30 and TRBJ2-7, with D possibly matching TRBD2 (5 bases). Per germline, CDR1 GTSNPN and CDR2 SVGIG (reference sequence). The CDR3 covers 14 residues. The V and J ends lost 1 base and 3 bases respectively, with 13 bases between them. The CDR3 sequence is CAWSGADGGYEQYF. The CDR3 bases are TGTGCCTGGAGTGGGGCCGACGGAGGCTACGAGCAGTACTTC.

This clonotype has a handful of counts. A read error may explain this, as a much larger clone is one base away. V usage is TRBV12-3 or TRBV12-4 and J usage is TRBJ2-1; D gene unclear. The CDR3 has 13 amino acids. The CDR3 DNA reads TGTGTCAGCAGTAAAGGTGTGGACAATGAGCAGTTCTTC. As protein: CVSSKGVDNEQFF.

This clonotype was seen repeatedly, ten times or more. This chain connects TRBV3-1 to TRBJ2-5, with D perhaps assigned TRBD1 or TRBD2 (5 bases each). Trimming took 4 bases from V and 5 from J, leaving 14 bases between them. Germline values: CDR1 LGHDT, CDR2 YNNKEL (reference sequence). The CDR3 runs to 14 residues. This CDR3 reads CASSPPGRGETQYF. The CDR3 nucleotides read TGTGCCAGCAGCCCCCCGGGGCGCGGGGAGACCCAGTACTTC.

This rearrangement joins TRBV19 to TRBJ1-1, with 9 bases matching TRBD1. This CDR3 is 19 amino acids long. J was trimmed by 6 bases and V by 1 base; bases with no gene match: 18. Germline-derived CDR1 and CDR2 are LNHDA and SQIVND (reference sequence). As DNA, the CDR3 is TGTGCCAGTAGTATAGTACGTACCGGGACAGGGTACTTTTACGCTGAAGCTTTCTTT. It encodes CASSIVRTGTGYFYAEAFF.

Only a few counts were recorded for this clonotype. The chain is built from TRBV10-3 and TRBJ1-5; D is unresolved. The CDR3 is 13 residues long. Per the germline V gene, CDR1 is ENHRY and CDR2 is SYGVKD. The V end lost 7 bases, the J end lost 8 bases, and 15 bases lay between the germline ends. The CDR3: CAITGHPTEPQHF. DNA for the CDR3: TGTGCCATCACCGGGCACCCGACCGAGCCCCAGCATTTT.

This clonotype was detected only a few times. The chain carries TRBV5-1 and TRBJ2-1, with D possibly TRBD2 on 6 matching bases. Germline-derived CDR1 and CDR2 are SGHRS and YFSETQ. The CDR3 is 15 residues long. Trimming pared 4 bases from V and 4 bases from J, leaving 15 bases between. CDR3 protein: CASSQGSGPYNEQFF. The CDR3 coding sequence is TGCGCCAGCAGCCAGGGTAGCGGACCGTACAATGAGCAGTTCTTC.

This clonotype was seen many times. The chain carries TRBV28 and TRBJ2-7; TRBD2 is a possible D gene (7 bases). The V and J ends lost 6 bases and 4 bases respectively, with 19 bases between them. This CDR3 comprises 15 residues. The germline V gene has CDR1 MDHEN and CDR2 SYDVKM. CDR3 residues: CASRGGTLVLYEQYF. CDR3 bases: TGTGCCAGCAGGGGGGGGACACTGGTTTTGTACGAGCAGTACTTC.

At least ten counts were recorded for this clonotype. The V and J genes are TRBV2 and TRBJ1-2; 7 positions agree with TRBD1. The CDR3 is 13 residues long. The germline CDR1 and CDR2 sequences are SNHLY and FYNNEI. Unmatched junction bases numbered 6, after V lost 3 bases and J lost 8 bases. CDR3 bases: TGTGCCAGCAGTGAGCGGGACAGATGGGGCTACACCTTC. It translates to CASSERDRWGYTF.

This clonotype has a count of ten or more. The chain combines TRBV7-9 with TRBJ2-5, with 8 nucleotides matching TRBD2. In germline, CDR1 is SEHNR, CDR2 FQNEAQ (reference sequence). V dropped 4 bases and J dropped 0; count of bases not matched to a gene: 7. This CDR3 region has 16 residues. This CDR3 is CASSSLAGRNQETQYF. The CDR3 nucleotides are TGTGCCAGCAGCTCATTAGCGGGGAGAAACCAAGAGACCCAGTACTTC. Supplemented by reference TRBV7-9 and TRBJ2-5, the full variable domain reads DTGVSQNPRHKITKRGQNVTFRCDPISEHNRLYWYRQTLGQGPEFLTYFQNEAQLEKSRLLSDRFSAERPKGSFSTLEIQRTEQGDSAMYLCASSSLAGRNQETQYFGPGTRLLVL.

This clonotype was recorded at least ten times. V and J are TRBV30 and TRBJ2-1, with TRBD2 matching over 7 bases. CDR1 GTSNPN and CDR2 SVGIG come from the germline V gene (reference sequence). The junction had 6 bases not matched to a gene; V was cut back by 0 bases and J by 4 bases. The CDR3 has 15 residues. The CDR3, as DNA: TGTGCCTGGAGTGTGGTAAGGGGAGGGTACAATGAGCAGTTCTTC. Translating it yields CAWSVVRGGYNEQFF.

V is TRBV18 and J is TRBJ1-2, with TRBD1 matching over 7 bases. Per the germline V gene, CDR1 is KGHSH and CDR2 is LQKENI. The V and J ends lost 2 bases and 6 bases, in that order; junction bases with no gene match: 3. This CDR3 is 13 amino acids long. The CDR3 sequence is CASSPTGADGYTF. CDR3 bases: TGTGCCAGCTCACCAACAGGGGCTGATGGCTACACCTTC.

This clonotype was observed at least ten times. The gene calls are TRBV20-1 and TRBJ2-7; D possibly matches TRBD1 or TRBD2 (5 bases each). Germline V lookup: CDR1 DFQATT, CDR2 SNEGSKA (reference sequence). V shed 5 bases and J shed 2 bases, with 13 bases lying between them. CDR3 length: 13 residues. The CDR3 loop is CSALGTGTYEQYF. CDR3 sequence (DNA): TGCAGTGCTTTAGGGACGGGGACCTACGAGCAGTACTTC.

The J gene is TRBJ1-4, the V gene TRBV19; possible D gene TRBD1, 5 bases. The CDR3 is 18 amino acids. Germline V CDR1 and CDR2: LNHDA, SQIVND (reference sequence). The V and J ends lost 6 bases and 3 bases respectively, with 23 bases between them. CDR3 region: CASSHRPGGSGSNEKLFF. In nucleotides, the CDR3 is TGTGCCAGTAGCCACAGGCCCGGAGGTAGCGGATCTAATGAAAAACTGTTTTTT.

This clonotype was recorded many times. V and J are TRBV11-3 and TRBJ2-1; 12 positions agree with TRBD2. This CDR3 has 14 residues. Trimming cost V 10 bases and J 6 bases; bases outside gene matches: 7. Germline V CDR1 and CDR2: SGHNT, YENEEA. DNA of the CDR3: TGTGCCACGTCTAGCGGGAGGGCGATCAATGAGCAGTTCTTC. It encodes CATSSGRAINEQFF.

The rearrangement joins TRBV9 to TRBJ1-2, with D possibly TRBD1 on 5 matching bases. CDR3 size: 14 residues. Looked up from germline, CDR1 is SGDLS and CDR2 is YYNGEE. The V end was cut by 0 bases, the J end by 2 bases, with 8 bases between. CDR3 sequence (DNA): TGTGCCAGCAGCGTAGACGACAGAAACTATGGCTACACCTTC. Amino acids: CASSVDDRNYGYTF.

This clonotype was seen only a few times. J is TRBJ2-1 and V is TRBV6-2 or TRBV6-3, with TRBD2 identical over 10 bases. The CDR3 has 14 residues. The V and J ends lost 5 bases and 10 bases, in that order; junction bases with no gene match: 8. Germline values: CDR1 MNHEY, CDR2 SVGEGT. CDR3 sequence (DNA): TGTGCCAGCAGTGAGAGCGGGAGGGCTAACGAGCAGTTCTTC. Translated: CASSESGRANEQFF.